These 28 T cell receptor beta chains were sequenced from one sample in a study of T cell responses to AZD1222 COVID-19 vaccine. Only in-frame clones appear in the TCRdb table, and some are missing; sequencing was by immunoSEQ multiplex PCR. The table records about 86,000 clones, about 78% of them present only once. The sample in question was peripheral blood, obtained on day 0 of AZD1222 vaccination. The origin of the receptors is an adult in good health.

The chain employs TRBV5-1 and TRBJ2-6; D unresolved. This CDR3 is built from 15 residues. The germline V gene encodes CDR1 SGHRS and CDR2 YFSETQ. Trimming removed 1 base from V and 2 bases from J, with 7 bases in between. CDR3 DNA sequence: TGCGCCAGCAGCTTGACTGGTGCTGGGGCCAACGTCCTGACTTTC. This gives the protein CASSLTGAGANVLTF.

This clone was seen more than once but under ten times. The CDR3 region has the DNA TGTGCCAGCAGCAAAACCCGGAGTAGGAGCTCCTATAATTCACCCCTCCACTTT. This translates into CASSKTRSRSSYNSPLHF. The rearrangement links TRBV21-1 to TRBJ1-6. TRBV21-1 is a pseudogene segment. The CDR3 consists of 18 residues.

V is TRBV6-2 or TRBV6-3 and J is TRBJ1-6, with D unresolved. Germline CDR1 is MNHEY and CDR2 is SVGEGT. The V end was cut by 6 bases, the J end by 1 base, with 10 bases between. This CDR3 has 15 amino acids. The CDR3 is CASSLLRSYNSPLHF. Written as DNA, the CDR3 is TGTGCCAGCAGCCTCCTGCGATCCTATAATTCACCCCTCCACTTT.

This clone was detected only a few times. Written as DNA, the CDR3 is TGTGCCAGCATATTTACAGGGGGCCCCCCAAAAGCTTTCTTT. It codes for CASIFTGGPPKAFF. The chain has TRBV6-5 and TRBJ1-1; 9 positions match TRBD1. V dropped 7 bases and J dropped 9; count of bases not matched to a gene: 12. Germline-derived CDR1 and CDR2 are MNHEY and SVGAGI. The CDR3 extends over 14 amino acids.

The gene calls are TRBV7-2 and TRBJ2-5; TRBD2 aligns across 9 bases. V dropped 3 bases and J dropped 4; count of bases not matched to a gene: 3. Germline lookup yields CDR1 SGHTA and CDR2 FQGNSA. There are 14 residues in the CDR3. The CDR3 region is CASSFSGRGETQYF. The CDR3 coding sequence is TGTGCCAGCAGCTTTAGCGGGAGAGGAGAGACCCAGTACTTC.

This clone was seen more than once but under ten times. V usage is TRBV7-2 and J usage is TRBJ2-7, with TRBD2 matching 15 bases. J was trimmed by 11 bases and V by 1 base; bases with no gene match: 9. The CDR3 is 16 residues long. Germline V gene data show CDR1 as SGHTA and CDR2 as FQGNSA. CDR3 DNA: TGTGCCAGCAGCTTAGGGGGACTAGCGGGAGGTAGAGGGGAGTACTTC. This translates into CASSLGGLAGGRGEYF. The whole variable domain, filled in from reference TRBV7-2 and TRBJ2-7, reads GAGVSQSPSNKVTEKGKDVELRCDPISGHTALYWYRQSLGQGLEFLIYFQGNSAPDKSGLPSDRFSAERTGGSVSTLTIQRTQQEDSAVYLCASSLGGLAGGRGEYFGPGTRLTVT.

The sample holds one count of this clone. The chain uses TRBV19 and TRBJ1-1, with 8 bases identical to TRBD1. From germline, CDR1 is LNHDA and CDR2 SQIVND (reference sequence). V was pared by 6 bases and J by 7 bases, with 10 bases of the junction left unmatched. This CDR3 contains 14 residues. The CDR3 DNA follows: TGTGCCAGTAGCGGACAGGGCGGACTCGTTGAAGCTTTCTTT. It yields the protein CASSGQGGLVEAFF.

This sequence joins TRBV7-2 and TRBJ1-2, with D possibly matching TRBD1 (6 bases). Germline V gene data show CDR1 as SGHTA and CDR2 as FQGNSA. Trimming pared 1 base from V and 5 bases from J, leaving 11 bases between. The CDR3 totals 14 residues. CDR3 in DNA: TGTGCCAGCAGCTTAGAGCGGAGGGGGTATGGCTACACCTTC. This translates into CASSLERRGYGYTF.

The CDR3 sequence is CAISAFIRVSESSYEQYF. CDR3 sequence (DNA): TGTGCCATCAGTGCTTTTATCCGGGTGAGTGAGAGCTCCTACGAGCAGTACTTC. The chain recombines TRBV10-3 with TRBJ2-7, with D hard to call. The CDR3 totals 18 residues. V dropped 4 bases and J dropped 0 bases, with 22 bases sitting between them. Germline V gene lookup returns CDR1 ENHRY and CDR2 SYGVKD.

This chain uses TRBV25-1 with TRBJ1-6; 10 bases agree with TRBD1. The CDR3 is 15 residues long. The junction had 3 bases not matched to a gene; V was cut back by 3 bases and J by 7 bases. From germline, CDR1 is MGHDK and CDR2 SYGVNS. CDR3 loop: CASSEMGQGNSPLHF. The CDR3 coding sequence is TGTGCCAGCAGTGAGATGGGACAGGGGAATTCACCCCTCCACTTT.

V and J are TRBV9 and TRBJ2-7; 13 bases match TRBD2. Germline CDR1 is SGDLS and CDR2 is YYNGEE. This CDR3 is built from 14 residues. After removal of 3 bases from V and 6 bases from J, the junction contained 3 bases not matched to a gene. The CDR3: CASSGTSGSGEQYF. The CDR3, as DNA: TGTGCCAGCAGCGGGACTAGCGGGAGTGGCGAGCAGTACTTC.

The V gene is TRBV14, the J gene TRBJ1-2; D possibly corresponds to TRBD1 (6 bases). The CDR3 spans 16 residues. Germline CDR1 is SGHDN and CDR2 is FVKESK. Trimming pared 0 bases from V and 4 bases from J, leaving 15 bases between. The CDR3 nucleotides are TGTGCCAGCAGCCAAGACCGCGGGGGCGCAGGCTATGGCTACACCTTC. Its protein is CASSQDRGGAGYGYTF.

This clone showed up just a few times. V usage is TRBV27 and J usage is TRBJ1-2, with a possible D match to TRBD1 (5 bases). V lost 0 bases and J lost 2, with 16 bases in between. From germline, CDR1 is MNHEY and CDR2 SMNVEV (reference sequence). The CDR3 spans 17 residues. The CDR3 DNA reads TGTGCCAGCAGTTTATCGGCAGGGTCCGGCCTAAACTATGGCTACACCTTC. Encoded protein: CASSLSAGSGLNYGYTF.

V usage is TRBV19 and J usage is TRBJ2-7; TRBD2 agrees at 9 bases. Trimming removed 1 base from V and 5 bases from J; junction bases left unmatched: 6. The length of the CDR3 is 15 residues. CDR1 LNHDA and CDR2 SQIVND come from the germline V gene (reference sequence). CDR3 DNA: TGTGCCAGTAGTATAGGGGGAGCGGGAGGCCACGAGCAGTACTTC. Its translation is CASSIGGAGGHEQYF.

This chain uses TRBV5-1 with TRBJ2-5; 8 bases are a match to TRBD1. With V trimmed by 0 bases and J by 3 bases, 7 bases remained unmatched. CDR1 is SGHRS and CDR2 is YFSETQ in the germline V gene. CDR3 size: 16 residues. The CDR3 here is CASSLAGRGREETQYF. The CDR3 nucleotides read TGCGCCAGCAGCTTGGCCGGCAGGGGGCGCGAAGAGACCCAGTACTTC. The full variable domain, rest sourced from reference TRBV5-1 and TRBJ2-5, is KAGVTQTPRYLIKTRGQQVTLSCSPISGHRSVSWYQQTPGQGLQFLFEYFSETQRNKGNFPGRFSGRQFSNSRSEMNVSTLELGDSALYLCASSLAGRGREETQYFGPGTRLLVL.

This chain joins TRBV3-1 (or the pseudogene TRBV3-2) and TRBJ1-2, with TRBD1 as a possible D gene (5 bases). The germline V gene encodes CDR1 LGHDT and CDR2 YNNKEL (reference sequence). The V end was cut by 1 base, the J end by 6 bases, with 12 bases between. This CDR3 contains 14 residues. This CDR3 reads CASSQGADSDGYTF. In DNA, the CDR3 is TGTGCCAGCAGCCAAGGAGCTGACAGCGATGGCTACACCTTC.

CDR3 loop: CASSLGQGGQPQHF. For the CDR3, the DNA is TGCGCCAGCAGCCTGGGACAGGGTGGTCAGCCCCAGCATTTT. The chain has TRBV5-1 and TRBJ1-5; 9 bases fit TRBD1. Germline V gene data show CDR1 as SGHRS and CDR2 as YFSETQ. This CDR3 is built from 14 residues. The V segment lost 4 bases and the J segment 6 bases; nucleotides outside the gene matches: 5.

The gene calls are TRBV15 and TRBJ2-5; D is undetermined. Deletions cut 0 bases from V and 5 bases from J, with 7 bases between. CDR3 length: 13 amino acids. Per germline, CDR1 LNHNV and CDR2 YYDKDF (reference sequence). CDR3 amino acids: CATSRDDGETQYF. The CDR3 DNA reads TGTGCCACCAGCAGAGATGACGGGGAGACCCAGTACTTC.

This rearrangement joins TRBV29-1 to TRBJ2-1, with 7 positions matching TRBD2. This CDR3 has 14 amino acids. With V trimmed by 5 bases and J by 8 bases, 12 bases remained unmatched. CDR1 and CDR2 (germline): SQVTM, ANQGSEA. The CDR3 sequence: CSVLGGRAVDEQFF. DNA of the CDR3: TGCAGCGTTCTTGGGGGGAGGGCCGTCGATGAGCAGTTCTTC.

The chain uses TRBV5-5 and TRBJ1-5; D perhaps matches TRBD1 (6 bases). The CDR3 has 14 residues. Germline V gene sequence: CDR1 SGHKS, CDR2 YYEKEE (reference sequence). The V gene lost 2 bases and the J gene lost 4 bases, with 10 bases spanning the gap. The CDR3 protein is CASSFRQENQPQHF. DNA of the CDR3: TGTGCCAGCAGCTTTCGACAGGAGAATCAGCCCCAGCATTTT.

The CDR3 spells CASSLGGGGDNSPLHF. The CDR3 coding sequence is TGTGCCAGCAGTTTAGGGGGCGGGGGAGATAATTCACCCCTCCACTTT. The chain combines TRBV28 with TRBJ1-6; tentative D call: TRBD1 (6 bases). Germline V gene lookup returns CDR1 MDHEN and CDR2 SYDVKM. This CDR3 has 16 amino acids. V shed 2 bases and J shed 5 bases, with 13 bases lying between them.

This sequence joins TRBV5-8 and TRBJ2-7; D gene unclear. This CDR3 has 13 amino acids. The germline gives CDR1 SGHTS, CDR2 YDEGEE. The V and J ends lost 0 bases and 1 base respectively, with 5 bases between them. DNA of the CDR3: TGTGCCAGCAGCTTGGGACGTTCCTACGAGCAGTACTTC. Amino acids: CASSLGRSYEQYF.

The CDR3 sequence is CASSGSGGGSSYEQYF. CDR3 DNA: TGCGCCAGCAGCGGGTCTGGGGGAGGGAGCTCCTACGAGCAGTACTTC. The gene calls are TRBV5-1 and TRBJ2-7, with TRBD2 identical over 7 bases. Germline CDR1 is SGHRS and CDR2 is YFSETQ. The CDR3 sequence is 16 residues long. Trimming cost V 4 bases and J 0 bases; bases outside gene matches: 10.

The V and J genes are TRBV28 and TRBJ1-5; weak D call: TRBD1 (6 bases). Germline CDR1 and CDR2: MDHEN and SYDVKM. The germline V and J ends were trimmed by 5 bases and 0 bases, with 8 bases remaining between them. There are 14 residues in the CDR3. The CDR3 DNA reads TGTGCCAGCAGTCCAGGGGTTAGCAATCAGCCCCAGCATTTT. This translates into CASSPGVSNQPQHF.

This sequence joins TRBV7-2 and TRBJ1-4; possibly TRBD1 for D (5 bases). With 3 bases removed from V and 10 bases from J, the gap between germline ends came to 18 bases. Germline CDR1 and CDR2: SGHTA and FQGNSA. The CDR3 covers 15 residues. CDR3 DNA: TGTGCCAGCAGCTTGGGAACATCAGCGGGGGGAAAACTGTTTTTT. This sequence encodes CASSLGTSAGGKLFF.

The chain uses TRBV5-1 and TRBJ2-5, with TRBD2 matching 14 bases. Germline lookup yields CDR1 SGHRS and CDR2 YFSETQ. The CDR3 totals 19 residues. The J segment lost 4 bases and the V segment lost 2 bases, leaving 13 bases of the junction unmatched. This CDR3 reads CASSLVLGTSGSLAETQYF. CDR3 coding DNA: TGCGCCAGCAGCTTAGTCTTGGGGACTAGCGGGAGTTTAGCAGAGACCCAGTACTTC.

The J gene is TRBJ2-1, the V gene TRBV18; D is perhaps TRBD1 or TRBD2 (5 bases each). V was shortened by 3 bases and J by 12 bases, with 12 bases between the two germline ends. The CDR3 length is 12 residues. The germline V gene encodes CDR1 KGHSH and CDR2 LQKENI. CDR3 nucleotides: TGTGCCAGCTCACCGGAGGACACGCCGCAGTTCTTC. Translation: CASSPEDTPQFF.

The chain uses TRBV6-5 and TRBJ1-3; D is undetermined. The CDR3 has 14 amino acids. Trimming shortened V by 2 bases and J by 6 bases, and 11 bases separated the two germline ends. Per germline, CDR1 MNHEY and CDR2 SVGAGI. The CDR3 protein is CASSYRPSLNTIYF. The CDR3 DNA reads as TGTGCCAGCAGTTACCGGCCGAGTCTAAACACCATATATTTT.